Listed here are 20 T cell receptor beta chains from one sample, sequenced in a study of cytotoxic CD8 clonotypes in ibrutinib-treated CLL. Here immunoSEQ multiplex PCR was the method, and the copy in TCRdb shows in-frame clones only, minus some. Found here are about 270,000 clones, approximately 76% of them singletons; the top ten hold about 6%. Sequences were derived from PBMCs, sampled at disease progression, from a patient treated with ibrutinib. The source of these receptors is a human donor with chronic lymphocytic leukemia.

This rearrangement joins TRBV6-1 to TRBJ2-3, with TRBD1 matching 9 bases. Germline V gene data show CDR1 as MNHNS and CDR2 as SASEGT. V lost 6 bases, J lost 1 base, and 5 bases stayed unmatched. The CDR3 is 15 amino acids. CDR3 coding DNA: TGTGCCAGCAGAGCTTGGGACAGGGGCACAGATACGCAGTATTTT. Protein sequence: CASRAWDRGTDTQYF.

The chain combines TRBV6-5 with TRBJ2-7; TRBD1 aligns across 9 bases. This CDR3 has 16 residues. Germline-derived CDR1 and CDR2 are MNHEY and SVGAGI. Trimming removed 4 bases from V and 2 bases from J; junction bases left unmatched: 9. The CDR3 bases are TGTGCCAGCAGTTTCAGGGAGGACAGGGGACCCTACGAGCAGTACTTC. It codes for CASSFREDRGPYEQYF.

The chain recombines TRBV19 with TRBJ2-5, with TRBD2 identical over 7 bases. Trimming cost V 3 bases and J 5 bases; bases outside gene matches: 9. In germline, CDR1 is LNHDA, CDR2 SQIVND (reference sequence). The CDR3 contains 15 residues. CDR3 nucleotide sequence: TGTGCCAGTAGTATGGCACTAGCGAGCCGGGAGACCCAGTACTTC. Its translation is CASSMALASRETQYF.

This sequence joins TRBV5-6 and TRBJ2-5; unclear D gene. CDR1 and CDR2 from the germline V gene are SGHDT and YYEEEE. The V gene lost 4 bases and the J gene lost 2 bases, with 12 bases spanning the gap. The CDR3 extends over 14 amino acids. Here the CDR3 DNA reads TGTGCCAGCAGCCCTTGGTACTCACAAGAGACCCAGTACTTC. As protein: CASSPWYSQETQYF.

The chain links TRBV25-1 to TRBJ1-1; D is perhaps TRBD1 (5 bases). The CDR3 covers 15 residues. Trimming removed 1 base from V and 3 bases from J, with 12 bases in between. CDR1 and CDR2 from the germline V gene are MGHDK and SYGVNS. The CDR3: CASSESGTRHTEAFF. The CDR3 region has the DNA TGTGCCAGCAGTGAATCAGGGACTCGGCACACTGAAGCTTTCTTT.

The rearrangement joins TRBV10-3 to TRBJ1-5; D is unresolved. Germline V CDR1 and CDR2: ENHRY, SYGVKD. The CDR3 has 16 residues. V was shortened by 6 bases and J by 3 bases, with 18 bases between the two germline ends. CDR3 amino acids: CAISPELVGNNQPQHF. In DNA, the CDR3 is TGTGCCATCAGCCCCGAACTGGTGGGGAACAATCAGCCCCAGCATTTT.

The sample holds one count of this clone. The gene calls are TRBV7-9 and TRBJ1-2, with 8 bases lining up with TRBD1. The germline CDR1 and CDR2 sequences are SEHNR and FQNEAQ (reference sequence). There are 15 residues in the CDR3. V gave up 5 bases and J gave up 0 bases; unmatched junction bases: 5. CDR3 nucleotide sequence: TGTGCCAGCAGCAATAACAGGGGGACTAACTATGGCTACACCTTC. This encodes CASSNNRGTNYGYTF.

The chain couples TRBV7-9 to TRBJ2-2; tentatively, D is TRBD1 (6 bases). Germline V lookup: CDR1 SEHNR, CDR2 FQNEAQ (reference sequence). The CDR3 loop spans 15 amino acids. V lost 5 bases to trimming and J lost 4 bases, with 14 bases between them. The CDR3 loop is CASSPQDRSTGELFF. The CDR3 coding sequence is TGTGCCAGCAGCCCCCAAGACAGGAGCACCGGGGAGCTGTTTTTT.

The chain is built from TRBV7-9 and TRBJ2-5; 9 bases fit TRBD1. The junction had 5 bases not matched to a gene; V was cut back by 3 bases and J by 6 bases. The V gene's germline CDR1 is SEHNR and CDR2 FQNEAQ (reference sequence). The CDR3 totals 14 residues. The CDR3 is CASSFPGQGKTQYF. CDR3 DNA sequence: TGTGCCAGCAGCTTTCCCGGACAGGGGAAGACCCAGTACTTC.

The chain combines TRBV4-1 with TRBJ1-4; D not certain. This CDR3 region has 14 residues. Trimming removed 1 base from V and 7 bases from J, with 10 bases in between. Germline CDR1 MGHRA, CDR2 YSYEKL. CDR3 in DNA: TGCGCCAGCAGCCAAGGCCTCTTCCTTGAAAAACTGTTTTTT. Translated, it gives CASSQGLFLEKLFF.

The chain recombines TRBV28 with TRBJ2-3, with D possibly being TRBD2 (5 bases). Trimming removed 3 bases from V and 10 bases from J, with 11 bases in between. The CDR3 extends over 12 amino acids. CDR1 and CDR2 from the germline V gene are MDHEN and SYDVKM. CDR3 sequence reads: CASSFRGSAQYF. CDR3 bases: TGTGCCAGCAGTTTTCGTGGGAGCGCGCAGTATTTT.

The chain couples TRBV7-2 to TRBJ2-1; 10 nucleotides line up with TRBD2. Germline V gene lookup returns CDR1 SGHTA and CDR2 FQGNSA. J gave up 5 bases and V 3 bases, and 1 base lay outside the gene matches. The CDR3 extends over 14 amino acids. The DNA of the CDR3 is TGTGCCAGCAGCTTTCTAGCGGGGGACAATGAGCAGTTCTTC. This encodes CASSFLAGDNEQFF.

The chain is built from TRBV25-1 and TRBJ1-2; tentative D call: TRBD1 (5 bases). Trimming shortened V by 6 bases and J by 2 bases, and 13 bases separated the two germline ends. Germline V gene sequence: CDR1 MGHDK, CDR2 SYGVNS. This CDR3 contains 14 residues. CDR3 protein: CASSPPDRNYGYTF. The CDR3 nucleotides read TGTGCCAGCAGCCCCCCCGACAGAAACTATGGCTACACCTTC.

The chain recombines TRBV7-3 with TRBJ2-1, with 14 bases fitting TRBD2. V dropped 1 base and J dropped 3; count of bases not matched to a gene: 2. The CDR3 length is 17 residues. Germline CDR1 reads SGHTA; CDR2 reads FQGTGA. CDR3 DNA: TGTGCCAGCAGCTTAAGCGGGACTAGCGGGAGCTACAATGAGCAGTTCTTC. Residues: CASSLSGTSGSYNEQFF.

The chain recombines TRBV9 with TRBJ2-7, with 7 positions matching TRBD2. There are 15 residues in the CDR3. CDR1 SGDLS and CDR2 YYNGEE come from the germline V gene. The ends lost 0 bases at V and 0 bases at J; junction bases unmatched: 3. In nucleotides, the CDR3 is TGTGCCAGCAGCGTAGAGTCGGGGGGCTCCTACGAGCAGTACTTC. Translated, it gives CASSVESGGSYEQYF.

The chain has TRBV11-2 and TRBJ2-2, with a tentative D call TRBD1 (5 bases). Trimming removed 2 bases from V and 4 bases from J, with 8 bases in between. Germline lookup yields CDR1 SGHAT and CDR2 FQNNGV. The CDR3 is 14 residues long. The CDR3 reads CASSLQGVTGELFF. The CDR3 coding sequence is TGTGCCAGCAGCTTACAGGGTGTCACCGGGGAGCTGTTTTTT.

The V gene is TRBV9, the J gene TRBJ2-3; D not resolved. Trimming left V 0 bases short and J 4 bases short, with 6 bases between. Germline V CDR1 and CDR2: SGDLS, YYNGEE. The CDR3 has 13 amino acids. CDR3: CASSVGRPDTQYF. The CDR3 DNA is TGTGCCAGCAGCGTAGGGCGGCCAGATACGCAGTATTTT.

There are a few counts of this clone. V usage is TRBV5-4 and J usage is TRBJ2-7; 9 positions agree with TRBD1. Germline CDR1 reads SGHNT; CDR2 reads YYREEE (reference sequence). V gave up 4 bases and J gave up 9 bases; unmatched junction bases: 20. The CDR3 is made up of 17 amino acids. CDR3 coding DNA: TGTGCCAGCAGCCTTCGCCCCGCTGTTGGGACAGGGTGGAGGCAGTACTTC. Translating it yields CASSLRPAVGTGWRQYF.

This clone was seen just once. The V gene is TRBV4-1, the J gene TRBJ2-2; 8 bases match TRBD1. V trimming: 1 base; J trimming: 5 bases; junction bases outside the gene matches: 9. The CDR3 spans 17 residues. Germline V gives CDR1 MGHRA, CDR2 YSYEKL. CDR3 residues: CASSQGVQGALTGELFF. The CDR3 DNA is TGCGCCAGCAGCCAAGGGGTCCAGGGGGCGCTAACCGGGGAGCTGTTTTTT.

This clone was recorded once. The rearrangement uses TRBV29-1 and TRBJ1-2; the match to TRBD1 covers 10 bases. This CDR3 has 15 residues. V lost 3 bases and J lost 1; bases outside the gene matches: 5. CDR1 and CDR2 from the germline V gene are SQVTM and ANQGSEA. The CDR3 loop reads CSVDGRDRGNYGYTF. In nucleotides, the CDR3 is TGCAGCGTTGATGGGAGGGACAGGGGTAACTATGGCTACACCTTC.